Presented here are 21 T cell receptor beta chains from one specimen sequenced in a study of T cells after yellow fever vaccination. TCRdb re-called the 5' RACE reads through MiXCR, storing one row per CDR3 protein. The data contain 400,000 to 650,000 distinct CDR3 sequences, just over 20% of them seen just once; the ten biggest clones take up about 16%. The sequencing used PBMCs, collected less than 25 days after the first yellow fever vaccination. These receptors were obtained from a man younger than 30 who received the YFV17D yellow fever vaccine.

This clonotype has a handful of counts. This chain joins TRBV7-7 and TRBJ2-2, with TRBD1 matching over 9 bases. The CDR3 contains 17 residues. Per the germline V gene, CDR1 is SSHAT and CDR2 is FNYEAQ (reference sequence). V trimming: 1 base; J trimming: 7 bases; junction bases outside the gene matches: 10. CDR3 residues: CASSLGWGQGMVGELFF. Written as DNA, the CDR3 is TGTGCCAGCAGCTTAGGATGGGGACAGGGAATGGTCGGGGAGCTGTTTTTT.

This clonotype was recorded many times. V and J are TRBV27 and TRBJ2-7; 7 positions match TRBD1. This CDR3 contains 14 residues. Germline loops: CDR1 MNHEY, CDR2 SMNVEV (reference sequence). Germline trimming cut 6 bases from V and 5 bases from J; bases unmatched to any gene: 10. The CDR3 coding sequence is TGTGCCAGCAGCCGTAAGACCGGGACAGACGAGCAGTACGTC. This codes for CASSRKTGTDEQYV.

The gene calls are TRBV10-3 and TRBJ2-1; 16 bases are shared with TRBD2. This CDR3 is built from 18 residues. V shed 4 bases, J shed 1 base, and the junction held 4 bases outside the gene matches. Germline CDR1 reads ENHRY; CDR2 reads SYGVKD. CDR3 DNA sequence: TGTGCCATCAGTGCGGGGACTAGCGGGGGGGGTTCCTACAATGAGCAGTTCTTC. Translated: CAISAGTSGGGSYNEQFF.

The chain links TRBV5-1 to TRBJ1-4, with D uncertain. Trimming took 4 bases from V and 12 from J, leaving 16 bases between them. The CDR3 totals 13 residues. Germline V gene lookup returns CDR1 SGHRS and CDR2 YFSETQ. CDR3: CASSPDFGVELFF. CDR3 bases: TGCGCCAGCAGCCCAGACTTCGGTGTGGAACTGTTTTTT.

The rearrangement links TRBV18 to TRBJ2-5; 7 bases map to TRBD1. Germline V gene data show CDR1 as KGHSH and CDR2 as LQKENI. The CDR3 runs to 14 residues. The J segment lost 5 bases and the V segment lost 3 bases, leaving 6 bases of the junction unmatched. This CDR3 reads CASSPDRVVETQYF. In DNA form, the CDR3 reads TGTGCCAGCTCACCCGACAGGGTAGTGGAGACCCAGTACTTC. Full variable domain (outside the CDR3, taken from reference TRBV18 and TRBJ2-5): NAGVMQNPRHLVRRRGQEARLRCSPMKGHSHVYWYRQLPEEGLKFMVYLQKENIIDESGMPKERFSAEFPKEGPSILRIQQVVRGDSAAYFCASSPDRVVETQYFGPGTRLLVL.

The chain is built from TRBV30 and TRBJ1-1, with TRBD1 matching 8 bases. The CDR3 length is 12 residues. The germline V gene has CDR1 GTSNPN and CDR2 SVGIG (reference sequence). The V gene end was trimmed by 5 bases and the J gene end by 8 bases; junction bases not matched to a gene: 7. This chain's CDR3 is CAWDRGRKEAFF. CDR3 bases: TGTGCCTGGGACAGGGGACGGAAGGAAGCTTTCTTT.

The V and J genes are TRBV20-1 and TRBJ2-2; no clear D. The V gene lost 2 bases and the J gene lost 2 bases, with 6 bases spanning the gap. The length of the CDR3 is 13 residues. The V gene's germline CDR1 is DFQATT and CDR2 SNEGSKA (reference sequence). The CDR3: CSARIPNTGELFF. The CDR3 DNA reads TGCAGTGCTAGAATCCCTAACACCGGGGAGCTGTTTTTT.

This clonotype was seen a few times. The chain joins TRBV15 to TRBJ2-4; the D is unclear. Germline V lookup: CDR1 LNHNV, CDR2 YYDKDF (reference sequence). The CDR3 length is 12 residues. Trimming left V 1 base short and J 7 bases short, with 5 bases between. CDR3 sequence (DNA): TGTGCCACCAGCAGAGGTTTTAACATTCAGTACTTC. Its protein is CATSRGFNIQYF.

As DNA, the CDR3 is TGCAGTGCCTCGGGGGTGAGGGAGACCCAGTACTTC. It specifies CSASGVRETQYF. The chain carries TRBV20-1 and TRBJ2-5; D possibly corresponds to TRBD2 (6 bases). Germline lookup yields CDR1 DFQATT and CDR2 SNEGSKA (reference sequence). V lost 6 bases and J 5 bases, leaving 13 bases between the germline ends. This CDR3 contains 12 residues.

This clonotype has ten or more counts. This sequence joins TRBV5-1 and TRBJ2-3; no clear D gene. Germline V gives CDR1 SGHRS, CDR2 YFSETQ. The CDR3 sequence is 13 residues long. The V end lost 0 bases, the J end lost 5 bases, and 7 bases lay between the germline ends. CDR3: CASSLVPLDTQYF. The CDR3 DNA is TGCGCCAGCAGCTTGGTGCCTCTAGATACGCAGTATTTT.

The chain uses TRBV9 and TRBJ2-1, with 12 bases that match TRBD2. CDR3 length: 17 amino acids. V dropped 3 bases and J dropped 8; count of bases not matched to a gene: 12. From germline, CDR1 is SGDLS and CDR2 YYNGEE. CDR3 sequence: CASSGTSGEQGLDEQFF. CDR3 DNA: TGTGCCAGCAGCGGGACTAGCGGGGAACAAGGCCTTGATGAGCAGTTCTTC.

This clonotype was observed a few times. The gene calls are TRBV15 and TRBJ2-1; D remains ambiguous. V lost 0 bases and J 3 bases, leaving 6 bases between the germline ends. The CDR3 covers 14 residues. Germline loops: CDR1 LNHNV, CDR2 YYDKDF (reference sequence). CDR3 region: CATSRDPGYNEQFF. The DNA for the CDR3 is TGTGCCACCAGCAGAGATCCCGGCTACAATGAGCAGTTCTTC. Full variable domain (rest looked up from reference TRBV15 and TRBJ2-1): DAMVIQNPRYQVTQFGKPVTLSCSQTLNHNVMYWYQQKSSQAPKLLFHYYDKDFNNEADTPDNFQSRRPNTSFCFLDIRSPGLGDTAMYLCATSRDPGYNEQFFGPGTRLTVL.

This clonotype was detected only a few times. The rearrangement uses TRBV12-3 or TRBV12-4 and TRBJ2-7; 8 bases fit TRBD2. The trim removed 3 bases at V and 3 bases at J, leaving 4 bases unmatched. This CDR3 spans 14 amino acids. CDR3 coding DNA: TGTGCCAGCAGTTTCGGGACTAGAGTCTACGAGCAGTACTTC. Encoded protein: CASSFGTRVYEQYF.

A few counts support this clonotype. This chain uses TRBV5-1 with TRBJ2-5; TRBD2 agrees at 12 bases. CDR3 length: 16 amino acids. Trimming cost V 5 bases and J 5 bases; bases outside gene matches: 10. Germline V CDR1 and CDR2: SGHRS, YFSETQ. The CDR3 protein is CASRLAGGPVEETQYF. The CDR3 nucleotides read TGCGCCAGCAGGCTAGCGGGGGGGCCGGTGGAGGAGACCCAGTACTTC.

The chain carries TRBV29-1 and TRBJ1-4; TRBD1 matches 8 bases. J lost 10 bases, V lost 7 bases, and 8 bases had no gene match. Germline CDR1 is SQVTM and CDR2 is ANQGSEA. The CDR3 has 12 amino acids. The CDR3 region is CSGGDRNGKLFF. In nucleotides, the CDR3 is TGCAGCGGTGGGGACAGGAACGGAAAACTGTTTTTT.

This clonotype was counted between two and nine times. V gene TRBV12-3 or TRBV12-4 combines with J gene TRBJ1-6; TRBD1 aligns across 8 bases. V shed 6 bases, J shed 7 bases, and the junction held 11 bases outside the gene matches. The CDR3 runs 16 residues. CDR3 in amino acids: CASSPRTGTGNSPLHF. In DNA, the CDR3 is TGTGCCAGCAGCCCCAGGACAGGGACGGGAAATTCACCCCTCCACTTT.

The CDR3 region is CASSSRDRGQGEQFF. CDR3 bases: TGTGCCAGCAGCTCCCGGGACAGGGGGCAGGGTGAGCAGTTCTTC. The V call is TRBV7-2, the J call TRBJ2-1, with 12 bases matching TRBD1. CDR3 length equals 15 residues. Looked up from germline, CDR1 is SGHTA and CDR2 is FQGNSA. V shed 4 bases and J 9 bases; nucleotides not matched to a gene: 7.

The V call is TRBV28, the J call TRBJ1-2; D is ambiguous. The germline V gene encodes CDR1 MDHEN and CDR2 SYDVKM. V gave up 10 bases and J gave up 7 bases, with 16 bases separating them. The CDR3 totals 12 residues. In DNA, the CDR3 is TGTGCCATCCAGACCCTATGGGGTGGCTACACCTTC. Amino acid sequence: CAIQTLWGGYTF.

This clonotype was detected many times. The J gene is TRBJ2-2, the V gene TRBV5-1; D is undetermined. The V end lost 2 bases, the J end lost 0 bases, and 11 bases lay between the germline ends. This CDR3 spans 16 amino acids. Germline loops: CDR1 SGHRS, CDR2 YFSETQ. The CDR3 bases are TGCGCCAGCAGCTTAAATGTCCCTCCGAACACCGGGGAGCTGTTTTTT. Encoded protein: CASSLNVPPNTGELFF.

The chain joins TRBV9 to TRBJ2-7; either TRBD1 or TRBD2 may supply D (6 bases each). Germline-derived CDR1 and CDR2 are SGDLS and YYNGEE. The V gene lost 2 bases and the J gene lost 2 bases, with 11 bases spanning the gap. The CDR3 has 14 residues. The CDR3 bases are TGTGCCAGCAGCGTTCGAGGGGGGCCCTACGAGCAGTACTTC. Residues: CASSVRGGPYEQYF.

The V and J genes are TRBV6-5 and TRBJ1-5; D ambiguous. The germline V gene has CDR1 MNHEY and CDR2 SVGAGI. V shed 1 base and J shed 0 bases, with 4 bases lying between them. CDR3 length: 14 amino acids. The CDR3 DNA sequence: TGTGCCAGCAGTTACTTTGGTAGCAATCAGCCCCAGCATTTT. It codes for CASSYFGSNQPQHF.